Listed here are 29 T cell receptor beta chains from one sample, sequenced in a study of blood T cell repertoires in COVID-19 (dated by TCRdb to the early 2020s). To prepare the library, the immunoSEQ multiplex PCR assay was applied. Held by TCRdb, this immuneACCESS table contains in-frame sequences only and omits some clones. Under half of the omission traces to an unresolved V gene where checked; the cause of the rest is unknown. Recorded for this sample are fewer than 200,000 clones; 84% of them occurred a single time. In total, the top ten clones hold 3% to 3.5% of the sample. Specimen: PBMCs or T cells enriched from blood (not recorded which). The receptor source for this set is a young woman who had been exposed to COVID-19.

The CDR3 nucleotides are TGTGCCAGCAGCTCTCGCCCTAGCGGGGGTAACTACGAGCAGTACTTC. Protein product: CASSSRPSGGNYEQYF. V is TRBV9 and J is TRBJ2-7; 10 nucleotides match TRBD2. Unmatched junction bases numbered 10, after V lost 4 bases and J lost 3 bases. CDR1 and CDR2 from the germline V gene are SGDLS and YYNGEE. The CDR3 is made up of 16 amino acids.

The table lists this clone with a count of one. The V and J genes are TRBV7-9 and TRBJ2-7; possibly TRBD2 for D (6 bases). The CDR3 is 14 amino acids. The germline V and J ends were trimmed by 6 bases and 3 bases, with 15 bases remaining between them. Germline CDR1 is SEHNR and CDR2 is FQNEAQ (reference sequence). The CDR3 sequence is CASSAGSPYYEQYF. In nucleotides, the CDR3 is TGTGCCAGCAGTGCGGGGTCCCCCTACTACGAGCAGTACTTC.

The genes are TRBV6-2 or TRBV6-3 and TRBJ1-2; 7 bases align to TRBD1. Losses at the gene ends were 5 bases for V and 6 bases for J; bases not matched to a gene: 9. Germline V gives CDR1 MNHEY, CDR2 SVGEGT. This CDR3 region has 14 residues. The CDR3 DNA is TGTGCCAGCAGTATATCGACAGGGTTCGATGGCTACACCTTC. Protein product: CASSISTGFDGYTF.

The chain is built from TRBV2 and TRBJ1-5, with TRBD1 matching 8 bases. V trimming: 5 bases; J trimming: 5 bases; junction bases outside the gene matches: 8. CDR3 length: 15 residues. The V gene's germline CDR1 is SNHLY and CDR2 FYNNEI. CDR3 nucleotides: TGTGCCAGCAGTCTCGACAGGGGACGCGATCAGCCCCAGCATTTT. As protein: CASSLDRGRDQPQHF.

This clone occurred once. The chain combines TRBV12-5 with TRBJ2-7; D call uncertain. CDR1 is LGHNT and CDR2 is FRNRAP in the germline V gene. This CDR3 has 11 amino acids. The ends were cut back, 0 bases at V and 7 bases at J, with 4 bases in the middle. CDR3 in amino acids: CASGLVLEQYF. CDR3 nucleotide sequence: TGTGCTAGTGGTTTGGTACTGGAGCAGTACTTC.

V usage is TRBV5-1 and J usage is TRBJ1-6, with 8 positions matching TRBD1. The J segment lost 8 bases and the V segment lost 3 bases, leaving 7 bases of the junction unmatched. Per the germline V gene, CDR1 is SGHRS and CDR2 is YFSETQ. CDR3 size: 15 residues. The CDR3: CASSWETGVDSPLHF. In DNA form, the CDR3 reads TGCGCCAGCAGCTGGGAGACAGGGGTTGATTCACCCCTCCACTTT.

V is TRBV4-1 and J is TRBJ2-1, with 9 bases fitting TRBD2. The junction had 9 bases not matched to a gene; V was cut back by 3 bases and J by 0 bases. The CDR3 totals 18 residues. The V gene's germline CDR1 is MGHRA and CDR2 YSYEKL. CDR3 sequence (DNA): TGCGCCAGCAGCCAGCCCCCCCTAGCGGGGTACTCCTACAATGAGCAGTTCTTC. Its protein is CASSQPPLAGYSYNEQFF.

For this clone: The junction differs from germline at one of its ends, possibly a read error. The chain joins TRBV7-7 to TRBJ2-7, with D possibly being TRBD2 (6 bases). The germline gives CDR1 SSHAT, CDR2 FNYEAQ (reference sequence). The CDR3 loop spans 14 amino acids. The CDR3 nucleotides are TGTGCTAGCAGCTTACTTCCGGGAGCCTACGAGCAGTACTTC. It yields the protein CASSLLPGAYEQYF. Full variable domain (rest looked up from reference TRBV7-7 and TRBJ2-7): GAGVSQSPRYKVTKRGQDVTLRCDPISSHATLYWYQQALGQGPEFLTYFNYEAQPDKSGLPSDRFSAERPEGSISTLTIQRTEQRDSAMYRCASSLLPGAYEQYFGPGTRLTVT.

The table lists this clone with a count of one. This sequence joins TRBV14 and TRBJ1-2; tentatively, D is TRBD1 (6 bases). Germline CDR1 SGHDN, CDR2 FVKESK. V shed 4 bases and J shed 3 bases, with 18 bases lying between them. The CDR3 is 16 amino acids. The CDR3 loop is CASSPIWTALYYGYTF. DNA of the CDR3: TGTGCCAGCAGCCCGATATGGACAGCCCTCTACTATGGCTACACCTTC. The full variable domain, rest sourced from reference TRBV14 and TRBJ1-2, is EAGVTQFPSHSVIEKGQTVTLRCDPISGHDNLYWYRRVMGKEIKFLLHFVKESKQDESGMPNNRFLAERTGGTYSTLKVQPAELEDSGVYFCASSPIWTALYYGYTFGSGTRLTVV.

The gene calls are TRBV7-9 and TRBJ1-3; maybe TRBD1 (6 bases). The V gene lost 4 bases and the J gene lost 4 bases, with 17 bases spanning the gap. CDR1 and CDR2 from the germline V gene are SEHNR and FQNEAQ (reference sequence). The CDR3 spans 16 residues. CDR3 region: CASSSAAGARGNTIYF. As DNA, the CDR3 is TGTGCCAGCAGCTCCGCGGCAGGGGCTAGGGGAAACACCATATATTTT.

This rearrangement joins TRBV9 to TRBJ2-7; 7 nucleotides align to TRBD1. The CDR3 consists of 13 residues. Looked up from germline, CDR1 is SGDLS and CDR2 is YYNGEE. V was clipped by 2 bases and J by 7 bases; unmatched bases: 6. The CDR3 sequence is CASSVLGGGEQYF. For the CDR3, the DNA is TGTGCCAGCAGCGTTCTAGGGGGCGGAGAGCAGTACTTC.

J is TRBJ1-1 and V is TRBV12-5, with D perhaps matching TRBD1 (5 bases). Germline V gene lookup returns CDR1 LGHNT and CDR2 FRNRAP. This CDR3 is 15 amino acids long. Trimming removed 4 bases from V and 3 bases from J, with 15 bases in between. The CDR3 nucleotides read TGTGCTAGTGGTTCGGGACCGGGAGCCTACACTGAAGCTTTCTTT. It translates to CASGSGPGAYTEAFF.

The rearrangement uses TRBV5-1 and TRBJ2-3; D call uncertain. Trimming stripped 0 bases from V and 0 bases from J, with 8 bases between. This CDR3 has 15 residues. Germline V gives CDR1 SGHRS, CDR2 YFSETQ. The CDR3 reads CASSLAGLSTDTQYF. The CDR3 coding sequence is TGCGCCAGCAGCTTGGCAGGCCTTAGCACAGATACGCAGTATTTT.

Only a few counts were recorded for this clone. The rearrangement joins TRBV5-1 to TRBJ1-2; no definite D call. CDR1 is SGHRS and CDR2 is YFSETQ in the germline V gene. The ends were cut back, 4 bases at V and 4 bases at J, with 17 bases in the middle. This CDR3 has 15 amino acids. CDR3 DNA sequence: TGCGCCAGCAGCCCCGGCGTCGGAGGAGTCTATGGCTACACCTTC. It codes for CASSPGVGGVYGYTF.

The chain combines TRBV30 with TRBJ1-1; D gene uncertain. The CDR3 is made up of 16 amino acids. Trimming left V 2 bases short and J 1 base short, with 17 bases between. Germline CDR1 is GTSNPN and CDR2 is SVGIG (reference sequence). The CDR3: CAWSPPIPGRNTEAFF. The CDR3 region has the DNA TGTGCCTGGAGTCCCCCTATACCTGGGAGGAACACTGAAGCTTTCTTT.

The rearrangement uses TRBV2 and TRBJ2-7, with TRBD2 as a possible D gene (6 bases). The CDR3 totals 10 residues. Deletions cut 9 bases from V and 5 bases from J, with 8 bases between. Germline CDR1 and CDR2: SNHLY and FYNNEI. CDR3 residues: CARRRDEQYF. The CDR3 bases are TGTGCCAGGAGGAGGGACGAGCAGTACTTC.

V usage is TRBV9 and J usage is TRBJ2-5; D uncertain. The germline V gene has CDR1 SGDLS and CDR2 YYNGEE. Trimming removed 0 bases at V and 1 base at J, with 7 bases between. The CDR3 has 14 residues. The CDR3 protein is CASSVGMAQETQYF. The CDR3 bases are TGTGCCAGCAGCGTAGGCATGGCCCAAGAGACCCAGTACTTC. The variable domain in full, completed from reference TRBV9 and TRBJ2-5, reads DSGVTQTPKHLITATGQRVTLRCSPRSGDLSVYWYQQSLDQGLQFLIQYYNGEERAKGNILERFSAQQFPDLHSELNLSSLELGDSALYFCASSVGMAQETQYFGPGTRLLVL.

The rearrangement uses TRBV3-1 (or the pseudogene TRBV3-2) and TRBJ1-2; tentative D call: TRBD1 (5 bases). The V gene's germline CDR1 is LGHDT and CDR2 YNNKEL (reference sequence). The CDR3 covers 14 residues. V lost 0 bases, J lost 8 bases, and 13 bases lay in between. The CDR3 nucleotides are TGTGCCAGCAGCCAAGAGGGGGGTCTCGAGGGCTACACCTTC. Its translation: CASSQEGGLEGYTF.

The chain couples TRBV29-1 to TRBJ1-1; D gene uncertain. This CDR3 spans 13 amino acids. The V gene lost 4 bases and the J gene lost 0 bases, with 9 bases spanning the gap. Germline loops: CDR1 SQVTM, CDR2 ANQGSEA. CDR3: CSVGGLMNTEAFF. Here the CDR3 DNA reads TGCAGCGTTGGAGGGCTGATGAACACTGAAGCTTTCTTT.

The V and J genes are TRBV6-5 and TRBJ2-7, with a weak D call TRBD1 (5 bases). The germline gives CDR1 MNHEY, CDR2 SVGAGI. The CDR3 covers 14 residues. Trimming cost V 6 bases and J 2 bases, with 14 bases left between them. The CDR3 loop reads CASSITDTAYEQYF. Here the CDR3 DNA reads TGTGCCAGCAGCATAACGGACACTGCCTACGAGCAGTACTTC.

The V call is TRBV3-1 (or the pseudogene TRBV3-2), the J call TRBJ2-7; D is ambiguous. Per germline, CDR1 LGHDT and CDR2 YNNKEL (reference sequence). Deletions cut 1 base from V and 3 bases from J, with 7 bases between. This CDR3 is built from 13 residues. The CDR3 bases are TGTGCCAGCAGCCAAGGCGGCCTCTACGAGCAGTACTTC. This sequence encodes CASSQGGLYEQYF.

CDR3 DNA sequence: TGTGCCAGCAGCATTACGAGCGGCGGGGGTACGACCCAGTACTTC. The encoded protein is CASSITSGGGTTQYF. The J gene is TRBJ2-5, the V gene TRBV5-4; TRBD2 agrees at 7 bases. CDR1 is SGHNT and CDR2 is YYREEE in the germline V gene (reference sequence). With 4 bases clipped from V and 7 bases from J, the junction kept 13 bases outside the gene matches. CDR3 size: 15 residues.

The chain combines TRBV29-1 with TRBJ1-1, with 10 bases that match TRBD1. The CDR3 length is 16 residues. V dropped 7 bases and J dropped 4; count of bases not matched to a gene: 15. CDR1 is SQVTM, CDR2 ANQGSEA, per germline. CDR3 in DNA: TGCAGCGCCCCGGGTCGGGACAGGGGTCTGGTCACTGAAGCTTTCTTT. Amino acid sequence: CSAPGRDRGLVTEAFF. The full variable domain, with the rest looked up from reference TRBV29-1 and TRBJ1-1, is SAVISQKPSRDICQRGTSLTIQCQVDSQVTMMFWYRQQPGQSLTLIATANQGSEATYESGFVIDKFPISRPNLTFSTLTVSNMSPEDSSIYLCSAPGRDRGLVTEAFFGQGTRLTVV.

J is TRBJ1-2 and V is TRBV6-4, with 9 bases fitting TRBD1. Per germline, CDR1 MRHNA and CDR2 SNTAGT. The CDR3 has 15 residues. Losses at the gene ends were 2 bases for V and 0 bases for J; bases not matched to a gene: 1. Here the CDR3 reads CASSDRTGANYGYTF. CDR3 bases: TGTGCCAGCAGTGACAGGACAGGGGCTAACTATGGCTACACCTTC.

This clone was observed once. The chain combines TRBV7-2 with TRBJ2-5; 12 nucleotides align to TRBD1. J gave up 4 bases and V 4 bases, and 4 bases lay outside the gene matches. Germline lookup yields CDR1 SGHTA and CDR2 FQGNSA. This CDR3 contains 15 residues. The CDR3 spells CASSSRDRGRETQYF. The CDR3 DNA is TGTGCCAGCAGCTCCCGGGACAGGGGGCGAGAGACCCAGTACTTC.

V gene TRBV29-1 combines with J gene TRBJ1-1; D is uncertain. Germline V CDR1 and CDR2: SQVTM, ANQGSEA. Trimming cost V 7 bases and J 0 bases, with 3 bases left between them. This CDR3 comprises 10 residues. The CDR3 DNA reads TGCAGCGCCGTGAACACTGAAGCTTTCTTT. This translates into CSAVNTEAFF.

This CDR3 is CASSSDTGELFF. The CDR3 coding sequence is TGTGCCAGCAGCTCGGACACCGGGGAGCTGTTTTTT. The genes are TRBV3-1 (or the pseudogene TRBV3-2) and TRBJ2-2; D gene uncertain. V was trimmed by 5 bases and J by 3 bases, leaving 4 bases between them. The CDR3 covers 12 residues. CDR1 and CDR2 from the germline V gene are LGHDT and YNNKEL (reference sequence).

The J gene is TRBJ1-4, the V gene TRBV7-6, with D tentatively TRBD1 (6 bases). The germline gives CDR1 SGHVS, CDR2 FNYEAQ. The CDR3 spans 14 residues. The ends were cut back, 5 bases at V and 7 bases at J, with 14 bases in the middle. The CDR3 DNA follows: TGTGCCAGCAGCAAGGGGGGGGATGGTGAAAAACTGTTTTTT. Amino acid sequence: CASSKGGDGEKLFF.

CDR3 in DNA: TGTGCCAGCAGCCCCCGGCGCAGGGGAAGGTTCAGTGAGCAGTTCTTC. This encodes CASSPRRRGRFSEQFF. V gene TRBV7-3 combines with J gene TRBJ2-1; D perhaps matches TRBD1 (6 bases). Looked up from germline, CDR1 is SGHTA and CDR2 is FQGTGA. The CDR3 loop spans 16 amino acids. The germline V and J ends were trimmed by 5 bases and 9 bases, with 23 bases remaining between them.